The rows below give T cell receptor beta chains drawn from one sample of a study of PD-L1 blockade in urothelial cancer. Produced via immunoSEQ multiplex PCR; TCRdb's table is partial and in-frame only. The data show 90,000 to 120,000 clones, with 70% to 85% seen just once and around 2.4% held by the top ten. The sequences come from PBMCs, collected around atezolizumab (anti-PD-L1) treatment. These TCRs come from a man aged 45-65 years with urothelial cancer. Each CDR3 is given with its conserved first and last residue. A D gene is named only where the DNA matches it firmly. Some rows have no size entry. The others give once, few or many, or a class for an expanded clone.

>TRBV28|NA|TRBJ1-5|TRBD1
CASSLVGQGVGVGNQPQHF
TGTGCCAGCAGTTTGGTGGGACAGGGGGTGGGGGTGGGCAATCAGCCCCAGCATTTT
>TRBV9|NA|TRBJ1-6|NA
CASAGQGLSPLHF
TGTGCCAGCGCTGGGCAGGGTCTTTCACCCCTCCACTTT
>TRBV28|few|TRBJ1-6|NA
CASSAQSVVYNSPLHF
TGTGCCAGCAGTGCCCAAAGCGTTGTCTATAATTCACCCCTCCACTTT
>TRBV20-1|NA|TRBJ2-7|NA
CSARPLYEQYF
TGCAGTGCTAGACCTCTTTACGAGCAGTACTTC
>TRBV7-2|NA|TRBJ2-3|TRBD2
CASSLVSGGTDTQYF
TGTGCCAGCAGCTTAGTTAGCGGGGGTACAGATACGCAGTATTTT
>TRBV6-5|NA|TRBJ2-4|NA
CASSSSDRDKNIQYF
NA
>TRBV11-2|NA|TRBJ2-5|NA
CASRFGETQYF
TGTGCCAGCCGTTTCGGAGAGACCCAGTACTTC
>TRBV27|once|TRBJ2-5|NA
CASSLSGRVETQYF
TGTGCCAGCAGTTTATCGGGCAGGGTCGAGACCCAGTACTTC
>TRBV6-6|NA|TRBJ2-7|TRBD2
CATRTSGLGESYEQYF
TGTGCCACCAGGACTAGCGGCCTTGGAGAATCCTACGAGCAGTACTTC
>TRBV29-1|NA|TRBJ2-1|TRBD2
CSVGPGGPDSGNEQFF
TGCAGCGTTGGCCCGGGGGGGCCAGACTCGGGCAATGAGCAGTTCTTC